The 17 T cell receptor beta chains given below trace back to one sample, sequenced in a study of cytomegalovirus exposure and HLA in healthy donors. The PCR contained 60 Vbeta and 13 Jbeta primers. TCRdb's table, derived via immunoSEQ multiplex PCR, lists solely in-frame clones and lacks some. The profile shows 90,000 to 95,000 clones, around 80% of them singletons. Sequences were obtained from PBMCs. All receptors come from a male donor in good health and CMV-seropositive.

The chain has TRBV28 and TRBJ2-7; 7 bases are shared with TRBD1. This CDR3 comprises 14 residues. Germline assignment: CDR1 MDHEN and CDR2 SYDVKM. Trimming at V came to 5 bases and at J to 0 bases, leaving 4 bases not matched to a gene. For the CDR3, the DNA is TGTGCCAGCAGTCCTCGGACAGGCTCCTACGAGCAGTACTTC. This gives the protein CASSPRTGSYEQYF.

V is TRBV7-8 and J is TRBJ2-7, with 7 bases aligning to TRBD2. This CDR3 region has 15 residues. Unmatched junction bases numbered 9, after V lost 5 bases and J lost 2 bases. Germline V gene data show CDR1 as SGHVS and CDR2 as FQNEAQ. The CDR3 DNA follows: TGTGCCAGCAGCCGAAGGGAGGGAGGGGCCTACGAGCAGTACTTC. Residues: CASSRREGGAYEQYF.

This clone was counted a single time. V and J are TRBV27 and TRBJ2-7; TRBD1 matches at 7 bases. V shed 5 bases and J 3 bases; nucleotides not matched to a gene: 13. Per germline, CDR1 MNHEY and CDR2 SMNVEV (reference sequence). The CDR3 has 16 residues. The CDR3 DNA reads as TGTGCCAGCAGTCGTAGGGGGCTCCCATATTTCTACGAGCAGTACTTC. The encoded protein is CASSRRGLPYFYEQYF.

The V gene is TRBV9, the J gene TRBJ2-5, with 7 nucleotides matching TRBD1. The end of the DNA aligns better with TRBJ2-7, so the J call may be wrong. The CDR3 runs 16 residues. In germline, CDR1 is SGDLS, CDR2 YYNGEE. CDR3 region: CASSRTGSVPSYEQYF. The CDR3 nucleotides read TGTGCCAGCAGCAGGACAGGAAGCGTCCCCTCCTACGAGCAGTACTTC.

This chain joins TRBV19 and TRBJ1-2; D is unclear. Germline CDR1 reads LNHDA; CDR2 reads SQIVND (reference sequence). This CDR3 has 13 amino acids. Trimming pared 6 bases from V and 8 bases from J, leaving 16 bases between. The chain's CDR3 is CASRGWAAGGYTF. CDR3 in DNA: TGTGCCAGTAGAGGCTGGGCAGCGGGGGGCTACACCTTC.

The chain employs TRBV10-3 and TRBJ1-5; 7 positions agree with TRBD1. There are 13 residues in the CDR3. Trimming took 8 bases from V and 2 from J; bases not matched to a gene: 3. Looked up from germline, CDR1 is ENHRY and CDR2 is SYGVKD. CDR3 sequence reads: CAIQGQRNQPQHF. The DNA for the CDR3 is TGTGCCATCCAGGGACAGCGCAATCAGCCCCAGCATTTT.

Note on this clone: The same CDR3 can be traced to other DNA sequences in this sample. This rearrangement joins TRBV14 to TRBJ2-7; a possible D gene is TRBD1 (5 bases). CDR1 and CDR2 from the germline V gene are SGHDN and FVKESK. The CDR3 runs 13 residues. Trimming left V 4 bases short and J 6 bases short, with 13 bases between. DNA for the CDR3: TGTGCCAGCAGCCCCAGGCGCCAGGGCGAGCAGTACTTC. Protein: CASSPRRQGEQYF. The whole variable domain, filled in from reference TRBV14 and TRBJ2-7, reads EAGVTQFPSHSVIEKGQTVTLRCDPISGHDNLYWYRRVMGKEIKFLLHFVKESKQDESGMPNNRFLAERTGGTYSTLKVQPAELEDSGVYFCASSPRRQGEQYFGPGTRLTVT.

The table lists this clone with a count of one. This chain connects TRBV4-1 to TRBJ2-7; perhaps TRBD1 as D (6 bases). Deletions cut 1 base from V and 3 bases from J, with 10 bases between. Germline V gene sequence: CDR1 MGHRA, CDR2 YSYEKL. This CDR3 is 14 amino acids long. The CDR3 sequence is CASSQGPGDYEQYF. CDR3 coding DNA: TGCGCCAGCAGCCAAGGGCCAGGGGACTACGAGCAGTACTTC.

This clone has a handful of counts. The V and J genes are TRBV7-2 and TRBJ1-4; TRBD1 matches at 7 bases. There are 15 residues in the CDR3. J lost 8 bases, V lost 3 bases, and 9 bases had no gene match. CDR1 and CDR2 (germline): SGHTA, FQGNSA. CDR3 coding DNA: TGTGCCAGCAGCTTTGGGGGACAGTGGGACGAAAAACTGTTTTTT. Translating gives CASSFGGQWDEKLFF. Full variable domain (missing parts from reference TRBV7-2 and TRBJ1-4): GAGVSQSPSNKVTEKGKDVELRCDPISGHTALYWYRQSLGQGLEFLIYFQGNSAPDKSGLPSDRFSAERTGGSVSTLTIQRTQQEDSAVYLCASSFGGQWDEKLFFGSGTQLSVL.

This clone showed up just a few times. The chain has TRBV27 and TRBJ2-1, with TRBD1 matching over 7 bases. CDR1 MNHEY and CDR2 SMNVEV come from the germline V gene (reference sequence). Trimming at V came to 0 bases and at J to 7 bases, leaving 9 bases not matched to a gene. This CDR3 is 16 amino acids long. This CDR3 is CASSLSGTVFRNEQFF. As DNA, the CDR3 is TGTGCCAGCAGTTTATCGGGGACAGTTTTCCGAAATGAGCAGTTCTTC.

This chain uses TRBV10-3 with TRBJ1-1, with D uncertain. V was trimmed by 3 bases and J by 1 base, leaving 12 bases between them. CDR1 is ENHRY and CDR2 is SYGVKD in the germline V gene. This CDR3 is built from 15 residues. CDR3 bases: TGTGCCATCAGTGATTTAGCCCTGGGGAACACTGAAGCTTTCTTT. Its translation is CAISDLALGNTEAFF.

The V gene is TRBV7-9, the J gene TRBJ2-5; 10 bases fit TRBD1. The germline gives CDR1 SEHNR, CDR2 FQNEAQ (reference sequence). V shed 2 bases, J shed 5 bases, and the junction held 11 bases outside the gene matches. The CDR3 sequence is 17 residues long. The CDR3 DNA follows: TGTGCCAGCAGCTTATTTTACCCCGAGACAGGGGGCGAGACCCAGTACTTC. Residues: CASSLFYPETGGETQYF.

V gene TRBV25-1 combines with J gene TRBJ1-4; D is unclear. The CDR3 contains 12 residues. V gave up 5 bases and J gave up 4 bases, with 5 bases separating them. Germline loops: CDR1 MGHDK, CDR2 SYGVNS. CDR3 DNA sequence: TGTGCCAGCAGTACACATAATGAAAAACTGTTTTTT. Translated: CASSTHNEKLFF.

CDR3 in DNA: TGTGCCAGTAGTCCTCGACAGGGCACCTACGAGCAGTACTTC. It specifies CASSPRQGTYEQYF. The genes are TRBV19 and TRBJ2-7; 7 positions agree with TRBD1. CDR1 and CDR2 (germline): LNHDA, SQIVND (reference sequence). The CDR3 runs 14 residues. V lost 5 bases to trimming and J lost 2 bases; unmatched junction nucleotides: 6.

The genes are TRBV27 and TRBJ1-2; unclear D gene. Deletions cut 5 bases from V and 0 bases from J, with 7 bases between. Germline CDR1 is MNHEY and CDR2 is SMNVEV (reference sequence). The CDR3 runs to 13 residues. CDR3 nucleotide sequence: TGTGCCAGCAGTCGCGGAGCTAACTATGGCTACACCTTC. This sequence encodes CASSRGANYGYTF.

With regard to this clone: Additional DNA sequences in this sample encode the identical CDR3. This chain uses TRBV7-2 with TRBJ2-7, with TRBD2 as a possible D gene (5 bases). Germline CDR1 reads SGHTA; CDR2 reads FQGNSA. This CDR3 region has 14 residues. V was trimmed by 0 bases and J by 6 bases, leaving 12 bases between them. The CDR3 sequence: CASSLAASLGEQYF. DNA for the CDR3: TGTGCCAGCAGCTTAGCAGCTAGCTTAGGCGAGCAGTACTTC.

CDR3 residues: CASSLYLAGNTGELFF. CDR3 in DNA: TGTGCCAGCAGCTTATACCTAGCGGGGAACACCGGGGAGCTGTTTTTT. The rearrangement links TRBV7-2 to TRBJ2-2; TRBD2 matches at 8 bases. Trimming took 2 bases from V and 1 from J; bases not matched to a gene: 3. The germline CDR1 and CDR2 sequences are SGHTA and FQGNSA. The CDR3 spans 16 residues.